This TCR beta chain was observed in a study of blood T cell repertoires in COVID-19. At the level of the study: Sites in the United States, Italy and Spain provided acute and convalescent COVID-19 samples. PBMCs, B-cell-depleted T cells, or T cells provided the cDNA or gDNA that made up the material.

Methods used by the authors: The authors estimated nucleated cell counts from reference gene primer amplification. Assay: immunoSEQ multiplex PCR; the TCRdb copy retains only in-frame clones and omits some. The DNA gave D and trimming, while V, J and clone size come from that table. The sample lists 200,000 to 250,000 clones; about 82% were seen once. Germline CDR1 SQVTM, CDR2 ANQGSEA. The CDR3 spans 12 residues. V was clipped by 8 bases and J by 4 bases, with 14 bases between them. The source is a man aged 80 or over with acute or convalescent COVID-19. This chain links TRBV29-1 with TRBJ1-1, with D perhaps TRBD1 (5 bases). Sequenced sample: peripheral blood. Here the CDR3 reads CSPQTVGTEAFF. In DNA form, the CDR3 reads TGCAGCCCCCAGACAGTGGGCACTGAAGCTTTCTTT.